These T cell receptor beta chains were read from a single sample in a study of technical replicates of blood from a handful of donors. The repertoire was sequenced with immunoSEQ multiplex PCR; TCRdb's copy has only in-frame clones and lacks some. The sample holds about 88,000 clones, under 95% seen once. The sequenced sample consisted of T cells isolated from PBMCs. The receptors were sampled from a human donor in good health. CDR3s include the opening cysteine and the closing phenylalanine or tryptophan. D genes are given only for firm matches.

D: TRBD1; J: TRBJ2-7; V: TRBV19; length: 14; CDR3: CASSIRQGAGEQYF
D: TRBD1; J: TRBJ2-7; V: TRBV6-5; length: 14; CDR3: CASSYSTGTYEQYF
D: -; J: TRBJ2-5; V: TRBV4-2; length: 15; CDR3: CASSSYATDQETQYF
D: TRBD1; J: TRBJ1-3; V: TRBV7-9; length: 14; CDR3: CASTPLQGRNTIYF
D: TRBD2; J: TRBJ2-1; V: TRBV11-2; length: 13; CDR3: CASRPTSINEQFF
D: -; J: TRBJ1-3; V: TRBV4-2; length: 14; CDR3: CASSQGDGGNTIYF
D: TRBD2; J: TRBJ2-1; V: TRBV7-9; length: 14; CDR3: CASVTSGGYNEQFF
D: TRBD1; J: TRBJ2-7; V: TRBV27; length: 14; CDR3: CASSGGQSAYEQYF
D: -; J: TRBJ2-5; V: TRBV30; length: 13; CDR3: CAWVKLASETQYF
D: -; J: TRBJ2-2; V: TRBV6-4; length: 12; CDR3: CASRTMTGELFF
D: -; J: TRBJ1-1; V: TRBV10-3; length: 16; CDR3: CAISEGKDTSNTEAFF
D: -; J: TRBJ2-3; V: TRBV6-1; length: 14; CDR3: CASSETRGINTQYF
D: -; J: TRBJ2-1; V: TRBV6-1; length: 12; CDR3: CATKTVHNEQFF
D: -; J: TRBJ2-5; V: TRBV7-8; length: 15; CDR3: CASSLALGARETQYF
D: -; J: TRBJ1-3; V: TRBV5-1; length: 15; CDR3: CASSLISGSGNTIYF
D: TRBD2; J: TRBJ2-1; V: TRBV7-9; length: 15; CDR3: CASSPGGNPYNEQFF
D: -; J: TRBJ1-5; V: TRBV5-8; length: 14; CDR3: CASSLYGSNQPQHF
D: TRBD2; J: TRBJ2-7; V: TRBV6-5; length: 15; CDR3: CASSHVAGSSYEQYF
D: -; J: TRBJ1-1; V: TRBV28; length: 12; CDR3: CASRIRWTEAFF
D: -; J: TRBJ2-3; V: TRBV9; length: 14; CDR3: CASSNGQGADTQYF
D: -; J: TRBJ2-4; V: TRBV10-3; length: 16; CDR3: CAISEFLELAKNIQYF
D: TRBD1; J: TRBJ1-1; V: TRBV6-5; length: 14; CDR3: CATVPGTGFIDAFF
D: -; J: TRBJ2-6; V: TRBV9; length: 16; CDR3: CASSGRDLTGANVLTF
D: -; J: TRBJ1-2; V: TRBV13; length: 12; CDR3: CASSLGGHGYTF
D: TRBD1; J: TRBJ1-2; V: TRBV30; length: 14; CDR3: CAWRGQAFNYGYTF
D: TRBD2; J: TRBJ2-1; V: TRBV11-2; length: 16; CDR3: CASSLGPWGAGDEQFF
D: -; J: TRBJ1-5; V: TRBV28; length: 16; CDR3: CASSYYRDWSNQPQHF
D: TRBD2; J: TRBJ2-1; V: TRBV7-9; length: 19; CDR3: CASSYGIYSGREYLGEQFF
D: TRBD1; J: TRBJ1-5; V: TRBV28; length: 15; CDR3: CASSLRGEIGQPQHF
D: -; J: TRBJ2-4; V: TRBV19; length: 14; CDR3: CASSSFGAKNIQYF
D: -; J: TRBJ2-7; V: TRBV23-1; length: 17; CDR3: CASSQSRPLDSPYEQYF
D: -; J: TRBJ1-1; V: TRBV11-2; length: 12; CDR3: CASSFRGSEAFF
D: TRBD2; J: TRBJ2-2; V: TRBV6-6; length: 15; CDR3: CASGSGGAHTGELFF
D: TRBD2; J: TRBJ2-1; V: TRBV7-2; length: 16; CDR3: CASSLMGLGIHNEQFF
D: TRBD1; J: TRBJ1-1; V: TRBV28; length: 14; CDR3: CASITTGSYTEAFF